The 23 T cell receptor beta chains in this list originate from one sample, sequenced in a study of T cells after posttransplantation cyclophosphamide. Clones were read by immunoSEQ multiplex PCR, and TCRdb kept only the in-frame ones, dropping some. Singletons are absent from the sample, which has 15,000 to 20,000 clones. A marrow graft followed busulfan-fludarabine conditioning, with cyclophosphamide on days +3 and +4. This sample comprised PBMCs, obtained after allogeneic stem cell transplant with posttransplant cyclophosphamide. The origin of the receptors is a female patient in her 30s who received an allogeneic stem cell transplant from a related donor, was CMV-positive, and had no GVHD. Some T cells may be transferred from the graft donor.

Many counts were recorded for this clone. The chain is built from TRBV7-2 and TRBJ2-1; 9 bases agree with TRBD2. Germline V CDR1 and CDR2: SGHTA, FQGNSA. The CDR3 consists of 15 residues. J gave up 6 bases and V 4 bases, and 7 bases lay outside the gene matches. CDR3 protein: CASSSNSGSGNEQFF. For the CDR3, the DNA is TGTGCCAGCAGCTCAAATAGCGGGAGTGGCAATGAGCAGTTCTTC.

This clone was counted between two and nine times. The rearrangement links TRBV19 to TRBJ2-5, with 8 bases that match TRBD1. With the DNA end fitting TRBJ2-7 better, the J assignment may be wrong. Germline CDR1 LNHDA, CDR2 SQIVND (reference sequence). The CDR3 is 14 amino acids. This CDR3 is CASSIRGRSIEQYF. CDR3 sequence (DNA): TGTGCCAGTAGTATCAGGGGGCGTTCGATCGAGCAGTACTTC.

In its sample, this clone was seen many times. The rearrangement links TRBV7-9 to TRBJ1-1, with TRBD1 identical over 9 bases. CDR1 and CDR2 (germline): SEHNR, FQNEAQ (reference sequence). The ends lost 5 bases at V and 3 bases at J; junction bases unmatched: 4. This CDR3 is built from 14 residues. This CDR3 reads CASSVQGAYTEAFF. CDR3 nucleotides: TGTGCCAGCAGCGTACAGGGGGCGTACACTGAAGCTTTCTTT.

This clone was observed a few times. This likely stems from a read error, as it lies one base from a far larger clone. This chain connects TRBV10-3 to TRBJ2-7; TRBD1 aligns across 7 bases. Per the germline V gene, CDR1 is ENHRY and CDR2 is SYGVKD. V lost 8 bases to trimming and J lost 0 bases; unmatched junction nucleotides: 10. This CDR3 has 15 amino acids. CDR3 sequence: CAIGVGQSLSYEQYF. CDR3 DNA sequence: TGTGCCATCGGTGTGGGACAGAGTCTCTCCTACGAGCAGTACTTC.

This clone was observed many times. The V gene is TRBV29-1, the J gene TRBJ1-5, with 8 bases identical to TRBD1. Trimming took 4 bases from V and 0 from J; bases not matched to a gene: 11. CDR1 is SQVTM and CDR2 is ANQGSEA in the germline V gene. The CDR3 spans 17 residues. For the CDR3, the DNA is TGCAGCGTTGTTTTTGCGCCGGGACAGGATAGCAATCAGCCCCAGCATTTT. Its translation is CSVVFAPGQDSNQPQHF.

This clone was counted at least ten times. This sequence joins TRBV9 and TRBJ2-6, with D hard to call. The CDR3 contains 15 residues. V lost 1 base and J lost 2, with 7 bases in between. Germline CDR1 and CDR2: SGDLS and YYNGEE. This CDR3 is CASSVNLAGANVLTF. CDR3 nucleotide sequence: TGTGCCAGCAGCGTAAACCTAGCTGGGGCCAACGTCCTGACTTTC.

This clone was recorded at least ten times. This chain joins TRBV25-1 and TRBJ2-7; 7 bases are shared with TRBD1. Per the germline V gene, CDR1 is MGHDK and CDR2 is SYGVNS. The CDR3 spans 13 residues. Trimming at V came to 5 bases and at J to 6 bases, leaving 7 bases not matched to a gene. The CDR3 loop reads CASSHRDRSEQYF. CDR3 sequence (DNA): TGTGCCAGCAGTCACCGGGACAGATCCGAGCAGTACTTC.

At least ten counts were recorded for this clone. The V and J genes are TRBV5-1 and TRBJ2-7; 8 bases match TRBD1. CDR3 length equals 16 residues. The junction had 9 bases not matched to a gene; V was cut back by 1 base and J by 3 bases. Germline CDR1 SGHRS, CDR2 YFSETQ. The CDR3 reads CASSLNTGGMVYEQYF. The CDR3 DNA sequence: TGCGCCAGCAGCTTGAACACAGGGGGAATGGTCTACGAGCAGTACTTC.

At least ten counts were recorded for this clone. DNA of the CDR3: TGTGCCAGCAGCCTCGGTGGGGGGGCGGTTGGCTACACCTTC. This codes for CASSLGGGAVGYTF. The chain employs TRBV5-4 and TRBJ1-2, with D perhaps matching TRBD1 (6 bases). The CDR3 runs 14 residues. The V gene's germline CDR1 is SGHNT and CDR2 YYREEE (reference sequence). Trimming removed 4 bases from V and 7 bases from J, with 17 bases in between.

In this sample, this clone turned up many times. V gene TRBV10-1 combines with J gene TRBJ2-2; 7 bases map to TRBD1. CDR3 length equals 16 residues. Germline loops: CDR1 WNHNN, CDR2 SYGVQD (reference sequence). The trim removed 8 bases at V and 2 bases at J, leaving 11 bases unmatched. In DNA form, the CDR3 reads TGCGCCAGCCGCCTCCTGACAGGGCGTAACACCGGGGAGCTGTTTTTT. It yields the protein CASRLLTGRNTGELFF.

In its sample, this clone was seen many times. This chain connects TRBV18 to TRBJ2-2, with 11 positions matching TRBD1. V lost 6 bases and J lost 6; bases outside the gene matches: 6. Looked up from germline, CDR1 is KGHSH and CDR2 is LQKENI. The CDR3 is made up of 15 amino acids. This CDR3 is CASSQDRGPAGELFF. CDR3 coding DNA: TGTGCCAGCTCGCAGGACAGGGGGCCGGCCGGGGAGCTGTTTTTT. Complete variable domain (other parts from reference TRBV18 and TRBJ2-2): NAGVMQNPRHLVRRRGQEARLRCSPMKGHSHVYWYRQLPEEGLKFMVYLQKENIIDESGMPKERFSAEFPKEGPSILRIQQVVRGDSAAYFCASSQDRGPAGELFFGEGSRLTVL.

This clone was recorded many times. V usage is TRBV7-9 and J usage is TRBJ2-5, with TRBD2 matching over 7 bases. V shed 1 base and J 4 bases; nucleotides not matched to a gene: 9. The CDR3 length is 16 residues. Germline V gene sequence: CDR1 SEHNR, CDR2 FQNEAQ (reference sequence). The CDR3 region has the DNA TGTGCCAGCAGCTTAGTGGTAGCTAGCGGAGGAGAGACCCAGTACTTC. Translating gives CASSLVVASGGETQYF.

This clone was seen at least ten times. The chain links TRBV12-5 to TRBJ1-1; a possible D gene is TRBD1 (6 bases). CDR3 length: 12 residues. V lost 6 bases, J lost 7 bases, and 12 bases lay in between. CDR1 and CDR2 (germline): LGHNT, FRNRAP. In DNA form, the CDR3 reads TGTGCTAGTGGCTCTTTAGGGGGTGAAGCTTTCTTT. It is translated as CASGSLGGEAFF.

In its sample, this clone was seen many times. This sequence joins TRBV5-1 and TRBJ2-5, with TRBD2 matching 11 bases. Germline CDR1 SGHRS, CDR2 YFSETQ. The ends lost 2 bases at V and 3 bases at J; junction bases unmatched: 3. The CDR3 is 15 residues long. CDR3 residues: CASSLQLAGEETQYF. The CDR3 nucleotides are TGCGCCAGCAGCTTACAACTAGCGGGAGAAGAGACCCAGTACTTC.

In its sample, this clone was seen many times. This chain's CDR3 is CASSIVRADSYEQYF. For the CDR3, the DNA is TGTGCCAGCAGCATAGTGAGGGCGGACTCCTACGAGCAGTACTTC. The genes are TRBV7-9 and TRBJ2-7; D perhaps matches TRBD2 (5 bases). The CDR3 contains 15 residues. The V gene lost 5 bases and the J gene lost 0 bases, with 14 bases spanning the gap. CDR1 and CDR2 (germline): SEHNR, FQNEAQ (reference sequence).

This clone was found many times. This chain uses TRBV5-8 with TRBJ2-1, with D unclear. In germline, CDR1 is SGHTS, CDR2 YDEGEE. V gave up 9 bases and J gave up 0 bases, with 13 bases separating them. CDR3 length equals 14 residues. The DNA of the CDR3 is TGTGCCACCCGCGCCCCTAGCTCCTACAATGAGCAGTTCTTC. It yields the protein CATRAPSSYNEQFF.

This clone was seen many times. J is TRBJ2-2 and V is TRBV10-3; D remains unclear. The CDR3 covers 14 residues. The V end lost 0 bases, the J end lost 5 bases, and 7 bases lay between the germline ends. Germline loops: CDR1 ENHRY, CDR2 SYGVKD. CDR3 nucleotides: TGTGCCATCAGTGAGTCGAGAGTTACCGGGGAGCTGTTTTTT. Its translation is CAISESRVTGELFF.

Many counts were recorded for this clone. This chain links TRBV5-4 with TRBJ2-7, with D possibly being TRBD2 (7 bases). V lost 3 bases and J lost 3, with 25 bases in between. The CDR3 sequence is 18 residues long. CDR1 SGHNT and CDR2 YYREEE come from the germline V gene (reference sequence). This CDR3 is CASSYLWGRGGRGYEQYF. DNA for the CDR3: TGTGCCAGCAGCTACTTGTGGGGAAGGGGGGGGAGAGGCTACGAGCAGTACTTC.

This clone was detected ten times or more. The chain employs TRBV29-1 and TRBJ2-7; D is unresolved. The CDR3 spans 15 residues. Germline V lookup: CDR1 SQVTM, CDR2 ANQGSEA. Trimming pared 4 bases from V and 2 bases from J, leaving 18 bases between. The CDR3, as DNA: TGCAGCGTTGGGTGGTCCGGGTTATTTCCCTACGAGCAGTACTTC. Encoded protein: CSVGWSGLFPYEQYF.

This clone came up many times. A read error may account for a junction end that differs from germline. The CDR3 protein is CASSIGLAGEETQYF. The CDR3 DNA sequence: TGTGCTAGCAGCATTGGACTAGCGGGAGAAGAGACCCAGTACTTC. The rearrangement links TRBV7-7 to TRBJ2-5, with TRBD2 identical over 13 bases. This CDR3 contains 15 residues. Germline values: CDR1 SSHAT, CDR2 FNYEAQ (reference sequence).

This clone was seen many times. The rearrangement links TRBV9 to TRBJ1-1; D perhaps matches TRBD1 (5 bases). The CDR3 loop spans 18 amino acids. Per the germline V gene, CDR1 is SGDLS and CDR2 is YYNGEE. V was pared by 4 bases and J by 0 bases, with 22 bases between. Written as DNA, the CDR3 is TGTGCCAGCAGCCCCCCCGGGGGGGTGCGGGGGATGAACACTGAAGCTTTCTTT. It yields the protein CASSPPGGVRGMNTEAFF.

This clone appeared many times. The V call is TRBV9, the J call TRBJ2-3, with no clear D. The CDR3 has 15 residues. Germline V lookup: CDR1 SGDLS, CDR2 YYNGEE. The V end lost 1 base, the J end lost 2 bases, and 11 bases lay between the germline ends. DNA of the CDR3: TGTGCCAGCAGCGTAACAGAACGGTCCACAGATACGCAGTATTTT. This sequence encodes CASSVTERSTDTQYF.

This clone was recorded at least ten times. This sequence joins TRBV28 and TRBJ1-5; TRBD1 is a possible D gene (5 bases). V lost 4 bases, J lost 5 bases, and 18 bases lay in between. Germline-derived CDR1 and CDR2 are MDHEN and SYDVKM. This CDR3 region has 16 residues. The CDR3, as DNA: TGTGCCAGCAGTTCGCTTAAGGGGCCCTGGGATCAGCCCCAGCATTTT. The encoded protein is CASSSLKGPWDQPQHF.